This T cell receptor (beta chain) came from a study of Graves' ophthalmopathy and Graves' hyperthyroidism. Broader study findings: Separation of ophthalmopathy from stable hyperthyroidism was achieved by a 13-signature model, at approximately 88% sensitivity and approximately 84% specificity.

Patients were excluded if they had other autoimmune diseases or uncontrolled infections, and likewise if pregnancy or lactation applied. RNA transcripts were the template, and TCR beta CDR3 regions were amplified from them. Second-round multiplex PCR came after a first-round RT-PCR that employed HTBI primers. In TCRdb, the multiplex PCR reads were re-called with MiXCR into one record per CDR3 protein. The sample lists under 400,000 distinct CDR3 sequences, about a sixth occurring once. This clonotype was seen many times. Antigen: not known. V shed 4 bases and J shed 2 bases, with 16 bases lying between them. The germline gives CDR1 SGHRS, CDR2 YFSETQ. The CDR3 has 15 residues.

The rearrangement uses TRBV5-1 and TRBJ2-7; TRBD1 is a possible D gene (6 bases). The sequence was obtained from an adult man with Graves' ophthalmopathy. Source material: peripheral blood. This CDR3 is CASSVDSQGTYEQYF. DNA for the CDR3: TGCGCCAGCAGCGTGGACAGTCAAGGAACCTACGAGCAGTACTTC.